Following are 8 T cell receptor beta chains from one sample sequenced in a study of blood T cell repertoires in COVID-19. Clones were read by immunoSEQ multiplex PCR, and TCRdb kept only the in-frame ones, dropping some. The sample yields 110,000 to 150,000 clones, about 87% seen once. What was sequenced was PBMCs or T cells enriched from blood (not recorded which). The receptors were sampled from a man aged 60 to 69 who had recovered from COVID-19.

CDR3 sequence (DNA): TGTGCCAGCTCTCCGGGACTTCTGGGCAATCAGCCCCAGCATTTT. It codes for CASSPGLLGNQPQHF. The chain carries TRBV18 and TRBJ1-5, with a possible D match to TRBD1 (5 bases). Trimming removed 6 bases at V and 2 bases at J, with 14 bases between. Germline assignment: CDR1 KGHSH and CDR2 LQKENI. The CDR3 has 15 amino acids.

V gene TRBV3-1 (or the pseudogene TRBV3-2) combines with J gene TRBJ1-5; D uncertain. V lost 4 bases and J lost 4, with 8 bases in between. Looked up from germline, CDR1 is LGHDT and CDR2 is YNNKEL (reference sequence). The CDR3 totals 13 residues. The CDR3 bases are TGTGCCAGCAGCCGGAGAGCAAATCAGCCCCAGCATTTT. Translation: CASSRRANQPQHF.

V and J are TRBV2 and TRBJ1-3; TRBD1 is a possible D gene (5 bases). The CDR3 is made up of 15 amino acids. Trimming removed 5 bases from V and 2 bases from J, with 13 bases in between. CDR1 is SNHLY and CDR2 is FYNNEI in the germline V gene. The CDR3 loop reads CASSYRIEPGNTIYF. DNA for the CDR3: TGTGCCAGCAGTTACAGGATCGAACCTGGAAACACCATATATTTT.

This clone was observed a single time. The chain has TRBV9 and TRBJ2-7; D might be TRBD2 (6 bases). V lost 2 bases and J 1 base, leaving 13 bases between the germline ends. The CDR3 extends over 15 amino acids. Germline-derived CDR1 and CDR2 are SGDLS and YYNGEE. For the CDR3, the DNA is TGTGCCAGCAGCGTTTACACCAGCGGGTCCTACGAGCAGTACTTC. The encoded protein is CASSVYTSGSYEQYF. Full variable domain (remainder filled in from reference TRBV9 and TRBJ2-7): DSGVTQTPKHLITATGQRVTLRCSPRSGDLSVYWYQQSLDQGLQFLIQYYNGEERAKGNILERFSAQQFPDLHSELNLSSLELGDSALYFCASSVYTSGSYEQYFGPGTRLTVT.

This clone was picked up one time. The V gene is TRBV28, the J gene TRBJ1-5, with 9 bases that match TRBD1. V lost 6 bases to trimming and J lost 2 bases; unmatched junction nucleotides: 8. The CDR3 is made up of 16 amino acids. Per the germline V gene, CDR1 is MDHEN and CDR2 is SYDVKM. CDR3 residues: CASRQPGQGRNQPQHF. CDR3 DNA sequence: TGTGCCAGCAGACAACCGGGACAGGGCCGCAATCAGCCCCAGCATTTT.

The genes are TRBV28 and TRBJ1-2; D is unresolved. Trimming shortened V by 1 base and J by 5 bases, and 5 bases separated the two germline ends. The CDR3 sequence is 12 residues long. CDR1 and CDR2 from the germline V gene are MDHEN and SYDVKM. Here the CDR3 DNA reads TGTGCCAGCAGTTTATCCGCGTATGGCTACACCTTC. It yields the protein CASSLSAYGYTF.

This clone has a single count. This chain connects TRBV6-5 to TRBJ2-7; TRBD2 aligns across 10 bases. This CDR3 comprises 15 residues. The V segment lost 6 bases and the J segment 4 bases; nucleotides outside the gene matches: 9. CDR1 is MNHEY and CDR2 is SVGAGI in the germline V gene. CDR3 region: CASSLTSGNPYEQYF. The CDR3 DNA follows: TGTGCCAGCAGCCTTACTAGCGGGAACCCGTACGAGCAGTACTTC.

The chain carries TRBV18 and TRBJ1-6, with no clear D. Germline loops: CDR1 KGHSH, CDR2 LQKENI. V was shortened by 1 base and J by 0 bases, with 10 bases between the two germline ends. The length of the CDR3 is 17 residues. In DNA form, the CDR3 reads TGTGCCAGCTCACCACTGGGTTCGGGCTCCTATAATTCACCCCTCCACTTT. This sequence encodes CASSPLGSGSYNSPLHF.